This TCR beta chain was identified in a study of early T cells in non-severe SARS-CoV-2 infection. Study details: It was bulk RNA from unsorted whole blood that was sequenced, and the chains were unpaired.

Overall study results and limits: VDJdb matching favored anti-spike CD8 responses, missing private and CD4 specificities.

The germline gives CDR1 SGDLS, CDR2 YYNGEE. The V gene lost 5 bases and the J gene lost 8 bases, with 14 bases spanning the gap. The CDR3 spans 13 residues. This clonotype was detected many times. Its antigen is undetermined. Individual cDNA molecules received unique molecular identifiers during library preparation. TCRdb processed the 5' RACE reads anew with MiXCR; each CDR3 protein has one entry. The profile shows 100,000 or so distinct CDR3 sequences, 16% of them singletons. The clonotype was recovered from an adult who was a healthcare worker with PCR-confirmed SARS-CoV-2 infection or an uninfected control (not recorded which). Specimen: whole blood, collected at baseline. The V call is TRBV9, the J call TRBJ2-1, with D possibly being TRBD2 (5 bases). The CDR3 region has the DNA TGTGCCAGCAGTGTTACTAGTGTCCATGAGCAGTTCTTC. Amino acids: CASSVTSVHEQFF.